This T cell receptor beta chain was recovered during a study of T cells in Graves' hyperthyroidism and ophthalmopathy. The study's findings and limits: Appearing also in blood were most of the thyroid clonotypes expanded above 0.001.

As concerns this clonotype: What it binds is unknown.

Regions amplified from RNA transcripts were the TCR beta CDR3 regions. An initial round of RT-PCR targeting the TCR CDR3 relied on the HTBI primer set. TCRdb processed the multiplex PCR reads anew with MiXCR; each CDR3 protein has one entry. Of under 300,000 distinct CDR3 sequences listed, roughly 13% are singletons. The TCR originated in a woman aged 40 to 55 with Graves' hyperthyroidism. Sequencing used blood.

CDR3 DNA: TGTGCCAGCAGTTACGGGGGGCCTAGCGGAGCGAACACCGGGGAGCTGTTTTTT. Translating gives CASSYGGPSGANTGELFF. The genes are TRBV6-5 and TRBJ2-2; D perhaps matches TRBD2 (7 bases). CDR1 is MNHEY and CDR2 is SVGAGI in the germline V gene. V shed 2 bases and J shed 0 bases, with 16 bases lying between them. The CDR3 sequence is 18 residues long.